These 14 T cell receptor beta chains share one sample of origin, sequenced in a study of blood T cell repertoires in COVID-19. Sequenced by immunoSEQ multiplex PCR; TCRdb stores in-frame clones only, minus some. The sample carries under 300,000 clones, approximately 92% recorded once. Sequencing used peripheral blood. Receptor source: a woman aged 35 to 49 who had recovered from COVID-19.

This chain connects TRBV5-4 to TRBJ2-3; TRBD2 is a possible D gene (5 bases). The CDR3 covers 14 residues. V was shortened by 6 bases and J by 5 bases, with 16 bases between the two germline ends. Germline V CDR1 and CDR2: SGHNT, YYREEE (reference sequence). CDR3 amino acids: CASKLGSSRDTQYF. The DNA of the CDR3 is TGTGCCAGCAAACTTGGGAGCTCTCGAGATACGCAGTATTTT. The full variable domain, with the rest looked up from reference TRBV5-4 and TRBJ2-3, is ETGVTQSPTHLIKTRGQQVTLRCSSQSGHNTVSWYQQALGQGPQFIFQYYREEENGRGNFPPRFSGLQFPNYSSELNVNALELDDSALYLCASKLGSSRDTQYFGPGTRLTVL.

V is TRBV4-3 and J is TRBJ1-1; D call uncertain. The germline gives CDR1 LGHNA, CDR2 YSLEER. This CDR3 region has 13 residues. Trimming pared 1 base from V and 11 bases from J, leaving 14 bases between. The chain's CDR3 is CASSQARGDGAFF. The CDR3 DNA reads TGCGCCAGCAGCCAAGCCCGAGGAGACGGGGCTTTCTTT.

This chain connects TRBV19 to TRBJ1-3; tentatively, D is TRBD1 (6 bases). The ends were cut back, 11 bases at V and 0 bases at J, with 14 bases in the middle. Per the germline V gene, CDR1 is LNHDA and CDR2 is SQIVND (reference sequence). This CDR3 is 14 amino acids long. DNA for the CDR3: TGTGCCTGCACTTGGGGGCCCTCTGGAAACACCATATATTTT. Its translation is CACTWGPSGNTIYF. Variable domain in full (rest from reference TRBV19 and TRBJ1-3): DGGITQSPKYLFRKEGQNVTLSCEQNLNHDAMYWYRQDPGQGLRLIYYSQIVNDFQKGDIAEGYSVSREKKESFPLTVTSAQKNPTAFYLCACTWGPSGNTIYFGEGSWLTVV.

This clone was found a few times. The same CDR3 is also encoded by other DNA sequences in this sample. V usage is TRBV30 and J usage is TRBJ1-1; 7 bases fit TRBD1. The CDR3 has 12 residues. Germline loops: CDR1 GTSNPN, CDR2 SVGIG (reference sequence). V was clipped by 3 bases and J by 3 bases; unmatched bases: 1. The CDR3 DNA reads TGTGCCTGGAGCAGGGGGGACACTGAAGCTTTCTTT. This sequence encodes CAWSRGDTEAFF.

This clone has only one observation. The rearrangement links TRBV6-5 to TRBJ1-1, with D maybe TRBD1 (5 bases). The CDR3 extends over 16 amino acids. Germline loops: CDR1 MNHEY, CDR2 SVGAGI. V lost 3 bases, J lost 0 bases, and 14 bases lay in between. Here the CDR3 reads CASSYINPGVNTEAFF. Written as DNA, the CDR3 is TGTGCCAGCAGTTATATTAACCCGGGGGTGAACACTGAAGCTTTCTTT.

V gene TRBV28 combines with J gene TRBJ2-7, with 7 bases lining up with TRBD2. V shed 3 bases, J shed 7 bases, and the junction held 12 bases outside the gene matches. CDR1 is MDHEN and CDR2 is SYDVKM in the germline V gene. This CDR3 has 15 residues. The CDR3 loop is CASSLGGGGTGEQYF. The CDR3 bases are TGTGCCAGCAGTTTGGGAGGCGGGGGTACCGGTGAGCAGTACTTC. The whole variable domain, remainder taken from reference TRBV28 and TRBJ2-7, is DVKVTQSSRYLVKRTGEKVFLECVQDMDHENMFWYRQDPGLGLRLIYFSYDVKMKEKGDIPEGYSVSREKKERFSLILESASTNQTSMYLCASSLGGGGTGEQYFGPGTRLTVT.

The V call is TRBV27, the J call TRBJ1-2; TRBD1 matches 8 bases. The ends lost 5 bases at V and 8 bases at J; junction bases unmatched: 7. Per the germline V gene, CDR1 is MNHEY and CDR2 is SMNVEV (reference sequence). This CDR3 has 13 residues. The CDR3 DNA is TGTGCCAGCAGTCGGACAGGGAGAGGCGGCTACACCTTC. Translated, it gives CASSRTGRGGYTF.

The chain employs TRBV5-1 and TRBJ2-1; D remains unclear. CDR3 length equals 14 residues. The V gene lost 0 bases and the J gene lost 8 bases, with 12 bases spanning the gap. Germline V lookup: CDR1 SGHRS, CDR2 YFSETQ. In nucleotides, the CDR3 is TGCGCCAGCAGCTTGGCCCAGGAATCCGATGAGCAGTTCTTC. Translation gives CASSLAQESDEQFF.

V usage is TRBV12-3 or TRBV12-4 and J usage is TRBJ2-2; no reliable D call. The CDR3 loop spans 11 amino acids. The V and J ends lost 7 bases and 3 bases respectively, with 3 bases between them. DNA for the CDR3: TGTGCCAGCACCGACACCGGGGAGCTGTTTTTT. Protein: CASTDTGELFF.

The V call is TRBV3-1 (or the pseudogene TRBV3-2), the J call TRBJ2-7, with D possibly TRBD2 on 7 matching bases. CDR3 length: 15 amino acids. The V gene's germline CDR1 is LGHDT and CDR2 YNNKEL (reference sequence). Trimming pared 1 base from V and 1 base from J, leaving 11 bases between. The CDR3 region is CASSQVRGASYEQYF. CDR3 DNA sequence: TGTGCCAGCAGCCAAGTCCGGGGGGCTTCCTACGAGCAGTACTTC.

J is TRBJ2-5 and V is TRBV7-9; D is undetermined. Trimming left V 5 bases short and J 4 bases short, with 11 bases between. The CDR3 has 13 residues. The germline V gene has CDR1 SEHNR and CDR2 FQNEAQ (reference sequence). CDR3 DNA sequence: TGTGCCAGCAGCAACGGGTTTGCAGAGACCCAGTACTTC. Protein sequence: CASSNGFAETQYF.

As DNA, the CDR3 is TGTGCCAGCTCACCAAATTCCCGGGTGGGAGAGACCCAGTACTTC. The encoded protein is CASSPNSRVGETQYF. The J gene is TRBJ2-5, the V gene TRBV18, with D unresolved. Trimming took off 2 bases at V and 4 bases at J, with 14 bases between the two ends. The CDR3 has 15 amino acids. From germline, CDR1 is KGHSH and CDR2 LQKENI. Looking up the rest from reference TRBV18 and TRBJ2-5 gives the full variable domain: NAGVMQNPRHLVRRRGQEARLRCSPMKGHSHVYWYRQLPEEGLKFMVYLQKENIIDESGMPKERFSAEFPKEGPSILRIQQVVRGDSAAYFCASSPNSRVGETQYFGPGTRLLVL.

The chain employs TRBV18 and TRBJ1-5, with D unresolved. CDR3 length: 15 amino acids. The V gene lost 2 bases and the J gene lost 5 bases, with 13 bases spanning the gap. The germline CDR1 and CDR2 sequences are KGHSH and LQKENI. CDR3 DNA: TGTGCCAGCTCACCAGTTTCAGCGCGGGATCAGCCCCAGCATTTT. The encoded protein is CASSPVSARDQPQHF.

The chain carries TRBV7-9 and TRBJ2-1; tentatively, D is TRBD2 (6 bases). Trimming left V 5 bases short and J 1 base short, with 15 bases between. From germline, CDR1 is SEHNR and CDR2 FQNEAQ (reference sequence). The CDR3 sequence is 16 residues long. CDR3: CASSTSRDGSYNEQFF. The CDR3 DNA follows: TGTGCCAGCAGCACTAGCCGGGACGGATCCTACAATGAGCAGTTCTTC.